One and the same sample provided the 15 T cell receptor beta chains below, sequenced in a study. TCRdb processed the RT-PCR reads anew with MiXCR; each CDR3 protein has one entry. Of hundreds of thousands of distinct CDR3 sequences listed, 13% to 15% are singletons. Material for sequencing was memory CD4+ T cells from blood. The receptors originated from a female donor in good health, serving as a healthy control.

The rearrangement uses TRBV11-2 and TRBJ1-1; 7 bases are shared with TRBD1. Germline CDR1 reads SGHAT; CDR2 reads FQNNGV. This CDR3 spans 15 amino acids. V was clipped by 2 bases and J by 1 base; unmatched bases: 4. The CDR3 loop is CASSLNDRANTEAFF. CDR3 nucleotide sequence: TGTGCCAGCAGCTTAAACGACAGGGCGAACACTGAAGCTTTCTTT.

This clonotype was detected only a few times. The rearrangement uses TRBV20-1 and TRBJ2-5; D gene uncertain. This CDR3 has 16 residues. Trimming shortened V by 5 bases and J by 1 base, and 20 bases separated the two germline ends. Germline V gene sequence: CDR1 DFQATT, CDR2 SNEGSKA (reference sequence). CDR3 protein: CSAVQKRLGPQETQYF. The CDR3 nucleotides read TGCAGTGCTGTCCAGAAAAGGTTAGGGCCCCAAGAGACCCAGTACTTC.

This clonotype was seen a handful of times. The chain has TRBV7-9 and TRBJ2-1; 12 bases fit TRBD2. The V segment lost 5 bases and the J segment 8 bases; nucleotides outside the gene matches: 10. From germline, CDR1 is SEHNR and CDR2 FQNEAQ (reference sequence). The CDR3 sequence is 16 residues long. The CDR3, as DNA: TGTGCCAGCAGCCCATCGACTAGCGGGAGACCTCATGAGCAGTTCTTC. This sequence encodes CASSPSTSGRPHEQFF.

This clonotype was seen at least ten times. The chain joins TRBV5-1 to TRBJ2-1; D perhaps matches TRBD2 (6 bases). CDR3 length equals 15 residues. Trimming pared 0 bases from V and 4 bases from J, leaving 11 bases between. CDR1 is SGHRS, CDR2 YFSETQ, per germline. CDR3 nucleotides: TGCGCCAGCAGCTTGGACCTAGCGAAGTACAATGAGCAGTTCTTC. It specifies CASSLDLAKYNEQFF.

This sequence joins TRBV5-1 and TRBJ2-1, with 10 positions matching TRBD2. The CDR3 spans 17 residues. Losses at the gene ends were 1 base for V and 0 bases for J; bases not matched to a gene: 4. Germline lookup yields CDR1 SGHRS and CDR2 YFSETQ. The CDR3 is CASSLTASGSSYNEQFF. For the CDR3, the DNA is TGCGCCAGCAGCTTGACGGCTAGCGGGAGCTCCTACAATGAGCAGTTCTTC.

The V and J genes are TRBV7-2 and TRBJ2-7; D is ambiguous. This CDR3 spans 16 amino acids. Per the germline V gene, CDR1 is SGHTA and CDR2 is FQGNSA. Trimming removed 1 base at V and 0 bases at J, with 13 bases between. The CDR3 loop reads CASSLGAYSSSYEQYF. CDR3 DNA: TGTGCCAGCAGCTTAGGGGCGTACAGCAGCTCCTACGAGCAGTACTTC.

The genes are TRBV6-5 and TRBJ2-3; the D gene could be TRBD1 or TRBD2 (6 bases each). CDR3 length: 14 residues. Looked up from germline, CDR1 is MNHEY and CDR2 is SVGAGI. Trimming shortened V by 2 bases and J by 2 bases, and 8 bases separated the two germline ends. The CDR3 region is CASSYGGLTDTQYF. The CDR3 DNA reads TGTGCCAGCAGTTACGGGGGGCTCACAGATACGCAGTATTTT.

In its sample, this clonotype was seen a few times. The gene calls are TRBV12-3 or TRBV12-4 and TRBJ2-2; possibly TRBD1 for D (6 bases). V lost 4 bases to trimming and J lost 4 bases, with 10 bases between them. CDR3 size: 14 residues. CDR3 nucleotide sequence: TGTGCCAGCAGTTGGGGGCTTGGCACCGGGGAGCTGTTTTTT. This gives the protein CASSWGLGTGELFF.

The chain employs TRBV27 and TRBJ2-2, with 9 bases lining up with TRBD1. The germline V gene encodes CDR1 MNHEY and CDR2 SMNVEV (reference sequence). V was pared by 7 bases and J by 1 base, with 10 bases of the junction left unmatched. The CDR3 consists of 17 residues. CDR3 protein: CASKLIYRGLNTGELFF. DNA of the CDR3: TGTGCCAGCAAACTGATTTACAGGGGGCTGAACACCGGGGAGCTGTTTTTT.

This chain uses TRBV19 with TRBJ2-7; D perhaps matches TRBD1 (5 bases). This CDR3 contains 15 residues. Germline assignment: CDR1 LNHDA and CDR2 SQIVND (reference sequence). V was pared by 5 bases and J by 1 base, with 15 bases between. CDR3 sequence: CASSWAGHTSYEQYF. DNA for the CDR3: TGTGCCAGTAGTTGGGCAGGGCATACATCCTACGAGCAGTACTTC.

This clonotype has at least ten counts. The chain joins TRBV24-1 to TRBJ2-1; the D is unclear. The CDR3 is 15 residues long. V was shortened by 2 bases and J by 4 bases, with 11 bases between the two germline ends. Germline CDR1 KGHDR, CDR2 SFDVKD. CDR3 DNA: TGTGCCACCAGTGATTCCGTTTTGGGTTACAATGAGCAGTTCTTC. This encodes CATSDSVLGYNEQFF.

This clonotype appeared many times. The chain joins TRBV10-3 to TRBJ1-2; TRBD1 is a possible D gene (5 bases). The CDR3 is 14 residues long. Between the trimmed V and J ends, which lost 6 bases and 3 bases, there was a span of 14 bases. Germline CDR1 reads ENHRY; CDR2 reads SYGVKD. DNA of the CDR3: TGTGCCATCAGCACTGACAGCGTTCACTATGGCTACACCTTC. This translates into CAISTDSVHYGYTF.

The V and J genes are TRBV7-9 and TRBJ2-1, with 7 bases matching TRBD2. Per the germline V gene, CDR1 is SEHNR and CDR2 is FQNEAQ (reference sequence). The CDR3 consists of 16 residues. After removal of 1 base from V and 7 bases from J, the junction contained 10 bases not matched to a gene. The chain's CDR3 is CASSLDPGDYTNEQFF. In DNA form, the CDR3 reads TGTGCCAGCAGCTTAGATCCGGGGGACTACACGAATGAGCAGTTCTTC.

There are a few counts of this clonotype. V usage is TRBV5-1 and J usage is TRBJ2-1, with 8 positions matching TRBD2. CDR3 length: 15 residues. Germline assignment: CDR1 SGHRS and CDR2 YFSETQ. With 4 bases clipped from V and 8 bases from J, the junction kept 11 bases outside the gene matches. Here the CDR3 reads CASSVAGFSGDEQFF. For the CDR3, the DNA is TGCGCCAGCAGCGTAGCGGGGTTCTCGGGAGATGAGCAGTTCTTC.

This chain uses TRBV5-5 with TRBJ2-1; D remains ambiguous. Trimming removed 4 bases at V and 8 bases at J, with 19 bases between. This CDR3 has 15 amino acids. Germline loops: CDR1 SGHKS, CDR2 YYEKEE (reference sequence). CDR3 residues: CASSPTASWFDEQFF. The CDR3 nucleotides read TGTGCCAGCAGCCCAACGGCTAGTTGGTTCGATGAGCAGTTCTTC.